This T cell receptor beta chain derives from a study of response to subunit inactivated influenza vaccine. TCRdb re-called the RT-PCR reads through MiXCR, storing one row per CDR3 protein. This table holds roughly 620,000 distinct CDR3 sequences, around 11% found once. Germline CDR1 and CDR2: DFQATT and SNEGSKA (reference sequence). This CDR3 is 13 amino acids long. The V gene lost 6 bases and the J gene lost 4 bases, with 15 bases spanning the gap. There are a few counts of this clonotype. These same records also appear under a second study, on T cells expressing NK-cell markers. According to that study: 5'RACE template switching with UMIs produced the TCR beta cDNA. According to the study, TCR beta repertoires originated from sorted CD3+CD56+NKG2C+, CD3+CD56+NKG2C- and CD3+CD56-NKG2C+ T cells. In the group of eight sequenced donors, seven were HCMV-seropositive and one was seronegative. Dominant NKG2C+ clonotypes in a handful of donors made up about 1.0-7.0% of CD8+ T cells. The study found these clonotypes also leading the CD3+CD56-NKG2C+ fraction in a few donors.

This sequence originates from a man aged 50-60 years who received an inactivated influenza vaccine. The V call is TRBV20-1, the J call TRBJ1-1; D is perhaps TRBD1 (5 bases). Sequenced here: PBMCs from blood, sampled on the day of vaccination. The CDR3 is CSARTAQGTEAFF. For the CDR3, the DNA is TGCAGTGCCAGGACTGCCCAGGGCACTGAAGCTTTCTTT.